The following is a T cell receptor beta chain sequence with its context. Its antigen is unknown. TCRdb's table, derived via immunoSEQ multiplex PCR, lists solely in-frame clones and lacks some. Found here are about 130,000 clones, around 80% of them singletons; the top ten hold 3% to 4%. The data stem from a study of cytotoxic CD8 clonotypes in ibrutinib-treated CLL. Study-level findings and limits: Higher circulating CD8+ T-cell counts strongly accompanied higher baseline clonality, above age-matched healthy donors. Clonotypes that were public were uncommon, and they contracted or stayed stable on treatment.

The V gene's germline CDR1 is KGHSH and CDR2 LQKENI. Trimming removed 5 bases at V and 5 bases at J, with 18 bases between. The CDR3 sequence is 15 residues long. This TCR was recovered from a human donor with chronic lymphocytic leukemia. This chain links TRBV18 with TRBJ1-2; D uncertain. The sequenced sample was PBMCs, obtained after 24 months of ibrutinib treatment. The CDR3 loop reads CASSRTPGSTYGYTF. The CDR3 region has the DNA TGTGCCAGCTCAAGGACGCCCGGGAGCACTTATGGCTACACCTTC.